Included here is one T cell receptor beta chain sequence, with context. Its antigen remains unknown. Additional DNA sequences in this sample encode the identical CDR3. The CDR3 is made up of 13 amino acids. CDR1 LGHNT and CDR2 FRNRAP come from the germline V gene. V lost 3 bases and J lost 4, with 9 bases in between. This record belongs to a study of shared clonotypes between healthy human individuals. Study-level findings and limits: What naive subsets generally showed was a larger estimated richness than memory subsets showed.

The method was immunoSEQ multiplex PCR; TCRdb's version includes in-frame clones alone and lacks a portion of them. Counted here are some 2 million clones, 90% to 95% occurring once; the ten biggest clones make up around 0.13%. V gene TRBV12-5 combines with J gene TRBJ1-2; maybe TRBD1 (5 bases). The sequenced material came from naive CD4+ T cells sorted from blood. Subset meaning: CD45RA+ positively selected. The TCR sequence derives from a man between 18 and 29 years old in good health. The CDR3 here is CASGLGTGYGYTF. Here the CDR3 DNA reads TGTGCTAGTGGTTTAGGCACAGGCTATGGCTACACCTTC.